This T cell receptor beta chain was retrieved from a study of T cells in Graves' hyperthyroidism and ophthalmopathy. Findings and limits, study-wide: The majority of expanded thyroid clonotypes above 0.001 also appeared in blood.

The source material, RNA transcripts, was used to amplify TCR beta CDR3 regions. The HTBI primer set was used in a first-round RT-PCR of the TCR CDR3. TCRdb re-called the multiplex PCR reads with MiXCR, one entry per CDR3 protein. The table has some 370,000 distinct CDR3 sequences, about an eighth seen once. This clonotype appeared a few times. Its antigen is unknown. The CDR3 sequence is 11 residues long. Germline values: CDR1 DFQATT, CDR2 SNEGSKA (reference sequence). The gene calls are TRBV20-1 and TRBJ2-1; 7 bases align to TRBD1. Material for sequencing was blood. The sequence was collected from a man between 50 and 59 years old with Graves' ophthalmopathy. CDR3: CRAGGRNEQFF. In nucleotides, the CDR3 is TGCAGGGCAGGGGGAAGGAATGAGCAGTTCTTC.